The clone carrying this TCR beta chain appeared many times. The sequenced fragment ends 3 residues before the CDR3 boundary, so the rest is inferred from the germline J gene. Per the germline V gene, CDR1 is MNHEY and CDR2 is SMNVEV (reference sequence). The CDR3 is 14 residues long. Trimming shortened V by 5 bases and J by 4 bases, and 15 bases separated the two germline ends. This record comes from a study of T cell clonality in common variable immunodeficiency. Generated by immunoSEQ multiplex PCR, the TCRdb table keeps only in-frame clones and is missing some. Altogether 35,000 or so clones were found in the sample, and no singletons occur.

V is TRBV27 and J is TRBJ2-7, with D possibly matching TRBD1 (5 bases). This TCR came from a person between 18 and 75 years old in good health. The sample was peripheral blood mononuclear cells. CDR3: CASSAQGILYEQYF. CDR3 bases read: TGTGCCAGCAGTGCCCAGGGTATCCTTTACGAG.